This T cell receptor (beta chain) originates from a study of T cell repertoires in cytomegalovirus infection. Regarding the study as a whole: CMV-specific TCR beta clonotypes restricted by HLA-C dominated the ex vivo response.

The CDR3 sequence is 18 residues long. V was clipped by 4 bases and J by 9 bases, with 30 bases between them. Germline V gene lookup returns CDR1 ENHRY and CDR2 SYGVKD. A single record per CDR3 protein comes from TCRdb applying MiXCR to the reads. The repertoire has fewer than 900,000 distinct CDR3 sequences, around 29% of them found once; the top ten carry around 13%. To note about this clonotype: The antigen is unknown.

The rearrangement joins TRBV10-3 to TRBJ1-1; D might be TRBD1 (6 bases). This specimen was cultured CD8+ T cells from PBMCs, taken from culture after CMV antigen stimulation. The sequence came from a human donor in good health (CMV status not recorded). Some clones in this sample may be carry-over from other donors' samples. CDR3 loop: CAISVGPSNGLGGYKAFF. Here the CDR3 DNA reads TGTGCCATCAGTGTCGGGCCCTCTAATGGGCTCGGGGGCTACAAAGCTTTCTTT.